Detailed here is one TCR beta chain. Its antigen target is currently unknown. The sample holds no much larger clone one base away, and base qualities are not on file. This sample was included in a study of T-cell reconstitution after alpha-beta-depleted transplantation in children (dated by TCRdb to 2015 to 2016). Study-level background: Using TCR repertoire profiling, the study quantitatively followed how T-cell immune reconstitution unfolded in children after TCRalphabeta/CD19-depleted allogeneic hematopoietic cell transplantation.

The CDR3 measures 16 amino acids from cysteine to phenylalanine. The only DNA kept is the CDR3, 48 bases in frame from the first base. V ends up 5 bases short and J 7 bases short, with an unmatched junction base count of 13. Library creation used PCR. The listed sequencing device is Illumina HiSeq 2500. TCR libraries were prepared with molecular barcoding, using unique molecular identifiers to normalize TCRbeta repertoire quantification. TCRdb applied fastp at Q25 and MiXCR to the public reads, then kept only in-frame beta chains. Entries are consolidated by CDR3 protein sequence, retaining the most common genes and DNA. Counted in this sample were nearly 550,000 distinct CDR3 sequences; around 17% of them appeared once. Of the sample, roughly 3.3% is held by the ten largest clones.

The specimen comprised PBMCs from the stem cell graft donor, sampled from the stem cell graft. The chain was built from TRBV12-3 or TRBV12-4 and TRBJ2-1; 8 central bases correspond to TRBD2. This TCR was recovered from a human donor who donated a stem cell graft to a child with acute lymphoblastic leukemia. The bases read TGTGCCAGCAGTCCCAATCCGGGACTAGTGGTTAATGAGCAGTTCTTC. This codes for CASSPNPGLVVNEQFF.